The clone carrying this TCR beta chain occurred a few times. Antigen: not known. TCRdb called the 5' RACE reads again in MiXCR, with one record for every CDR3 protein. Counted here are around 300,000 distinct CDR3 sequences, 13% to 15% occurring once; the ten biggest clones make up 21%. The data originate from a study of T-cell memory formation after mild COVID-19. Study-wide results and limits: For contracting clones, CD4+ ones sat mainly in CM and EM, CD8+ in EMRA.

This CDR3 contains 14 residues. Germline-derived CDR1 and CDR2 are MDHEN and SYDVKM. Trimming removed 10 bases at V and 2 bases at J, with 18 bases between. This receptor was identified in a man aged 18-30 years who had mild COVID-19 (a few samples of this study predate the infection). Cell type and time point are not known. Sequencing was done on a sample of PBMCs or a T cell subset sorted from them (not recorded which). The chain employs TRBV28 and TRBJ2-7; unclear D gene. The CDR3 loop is CATGSTGLTYEQYV. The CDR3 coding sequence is TGTGCCACTGGAAGTACCGGGCTGACCTACGAGCAGTACGTC.